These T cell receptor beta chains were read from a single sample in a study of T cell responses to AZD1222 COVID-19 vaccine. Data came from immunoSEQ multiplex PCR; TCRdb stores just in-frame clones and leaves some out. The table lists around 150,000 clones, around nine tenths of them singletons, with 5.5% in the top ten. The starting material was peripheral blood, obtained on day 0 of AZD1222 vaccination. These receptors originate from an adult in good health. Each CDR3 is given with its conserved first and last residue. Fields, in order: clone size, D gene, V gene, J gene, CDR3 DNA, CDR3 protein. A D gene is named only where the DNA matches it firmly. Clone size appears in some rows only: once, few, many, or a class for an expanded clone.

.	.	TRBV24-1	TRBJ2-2	TGTGCCACCAGTGATTTAGGCAGGAACACCGGGGAGCTGTTTTTT	CATSDLGRNTGELFF
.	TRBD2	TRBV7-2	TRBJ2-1	TGTGCCAGCAGCTTAGGACTAGCGGGAGAGGGTGAGCAGTTCTTC	CASSLGLAGEGEQFF
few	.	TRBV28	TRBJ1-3	TGTGCCAGCAGTTTAGTGGCAGTTTCTGGAAACACCATATATTTT	CASSLVAVSGNTIYF
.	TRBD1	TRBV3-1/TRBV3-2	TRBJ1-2	TGTGCCAGCAGCCAAGCGGGGACAGGGGGTTGGAGTGGCTACACCTTC	CASSQAGTGGWSGYTF
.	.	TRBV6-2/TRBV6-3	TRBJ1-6	TGTGCCAGCAGTCCCGGGAACGATAATTCACCCCTCCACTTT	CASSPGNDNSPLHF
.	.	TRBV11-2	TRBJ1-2	TGTGCCAGCAGCCAGCAGACAGGCCCTTACGGCTACACCTTC	CASSQQTGPYGYTF
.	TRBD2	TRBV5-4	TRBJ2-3	TGTGCCAGCAGCCTCCGGACTAGCGGGGATCACACAGATACGCAGTATTTT	CASSLRTSGDHTDTQYF
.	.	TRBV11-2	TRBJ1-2	TGTGCCAGCAGCCCCGAGGGTGGGGCGGGTGACTATGGCTACACCTTC	CASSPEGGAGDYGYTF
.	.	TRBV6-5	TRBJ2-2	TGTGCCAGCAGGCCGGCTTTGGCCGGGGAGCTGTTTTTT	CASRPALAGELFF
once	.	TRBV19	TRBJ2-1	TGTGCCAGTAGTATAGATATAGGGACGGACCTTTACAATGAGCAGTTCTTC	CASSIDIGTDLYNEQFF
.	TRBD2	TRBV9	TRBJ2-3	TGTGCCAGCCAGCGGGAGGCGAGAGATACGCAGTATTTT	CASQREARDTQYF
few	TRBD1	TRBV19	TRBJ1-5	TGTGCCAGTAAGGCCTCGACAGGGTTTGGCAATCAGCCCCAGCATTTT	CASKASTGFGNQPQHF
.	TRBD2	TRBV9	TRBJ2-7	TGTGCCAGCAGCGTAGGTCCAGCGGGGAGCTCCTACGAGCAGTACTTC	CASSVGPAGSSYEQYF
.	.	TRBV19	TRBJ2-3	TGTGCCAGTAACGTCGGAAGGGCAGATACGCAGTATTTT	CASNVGRADTQYF
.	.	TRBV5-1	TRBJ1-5	TGCGCCAGCAGCCTCCAACCGTCGGGGGCTGGTCAGCCCCAGCATTTT	CASSLQPSGAGQPQHF
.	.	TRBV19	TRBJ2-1	TGTGCCAGTAGTAGTTGGGGTCCCTCGGTGGATGAGCAGTTCTTC	CASSSWGPSVDEQFF
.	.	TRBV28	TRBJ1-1	TGTGCCAGCAGTTCCGACGGGTTGAACACTGAAGCTTTCTTT	CASSSDGLNTEAFF
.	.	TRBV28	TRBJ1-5	TGTGCCAGCAGTTTCCGGGTAACTACCAGACAGCCCCAGCATTTT	CASSFRVTTRQPQHF
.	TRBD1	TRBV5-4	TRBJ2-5	TGTGCCAGCAGCCGACAGGGGGCGTTAGAGACCCAGTACTTC	CASSRQGALETQYF
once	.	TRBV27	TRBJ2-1	TGTGCCAGCAGGGTAGCGAATTCAGGCGAGCAGTTCTTC	CASRVANSGEQFF
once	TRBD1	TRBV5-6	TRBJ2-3	TGTGCCAGCAGCTTGGAAGGACAGGGGGGCTTGATGGATACGCAGTATTTT	CASSLEGQGGLMDTQYF
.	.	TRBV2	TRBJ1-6	TGTGCCAGCAGTGATAACCAAGGTCAGGGGAGAGGTCCCCTCCACTTT	CASSDNQGQGRGPLHF
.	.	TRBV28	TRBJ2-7	TGTGCCAGCAGTTTATTGGGGCCTTCCTACGAGCAGTACTTC	CASSLLGPSYEQYF
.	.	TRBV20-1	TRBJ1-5	TGCAGTGCTAGTCCCCTGGACAGCAATCAGCCCCAGCATTTT	CSASPLDSNQPQHF
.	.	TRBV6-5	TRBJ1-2	TGTGCCAGCAGTTACTCAACTTCGAGGGGCGGCTACACCTTC	CASSYSTSRGGYTF
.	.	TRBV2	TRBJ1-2	TGTGCCAGCATTCGGCAGGACTATGGCTACACCTTC	CASIRQDYGYTF
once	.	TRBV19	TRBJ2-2	TGTGCCAGTAGTCCCTCCGGGCGGAACACCGGGGAGCTGTTTTTT	CASSPSGRNTGELFF
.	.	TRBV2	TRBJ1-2	TGTGCCAGCAGTGAAGGACATAGCTATGGCTACACCTTC	CASSEGHSYGYTF
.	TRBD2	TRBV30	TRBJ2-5	TGTGCCTGGAGGGATGGTACCGGGACTAGCGGGGAGACCCAGTACTTC	CAWRDGTGTSGETQYF
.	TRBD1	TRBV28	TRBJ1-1	TGTGCCAGTGGACAGGTTCGGTCTGAAGCTTTCTTT	CASGQVRSEAFF
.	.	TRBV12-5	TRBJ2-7	TGTGCTAGTGAGGAGCCCAAGTGGGGGGACCTCAACGAGCAGTACTTC	CASEEPKWGDLNEQYF
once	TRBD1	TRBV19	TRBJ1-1	TGTGCCAGTACTTACAGGGGGAGCACTGAAGCTTTCTTT	CASTYRGSTEAFF
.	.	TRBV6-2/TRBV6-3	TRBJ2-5	TGTGCCAGCAGTTACTCTTGGACCCAGTACTTC	CASSYSWTQYF
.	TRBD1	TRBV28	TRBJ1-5	TGTGCCAGCAGTGCAGGGGGGAGCAATCAGCCCCAGCATTTT	CASSAGGSNQPQHF
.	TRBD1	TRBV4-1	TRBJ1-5	TGCGCCAGCAGCCAACATCCGGGACAGGGTTTGGTAGACAATCAGCCCCAGCATTTT	CASSQHPGQGLVDNQPQHF
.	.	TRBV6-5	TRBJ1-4	TGTGCCAGCAGTTACTCTCCATCCCCCCGAACACGAAAACTGTTTTTT	CASSYSPSPRTRKLFF
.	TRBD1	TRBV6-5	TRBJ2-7	TGTGCCAGCAGAGCGACAGGGGGCGGCTACGAGCAGTACTTC	CASRATGGGYEQYF
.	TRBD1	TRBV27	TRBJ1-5	TGTGCCAGCAGTAGACAGGGATGGCAGCCCCAGCATTTT	CASSRQGWQPQHF
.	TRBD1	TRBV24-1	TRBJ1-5	TGTGCCACCAGTGGACTACAGGGGTCTCAGCCCCAGCATTTT	CATSGLQGSQPQHF
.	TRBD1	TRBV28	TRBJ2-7	TGTGCCAGCAGTTTGCAGGGGGCCTCCTACGAGCAGTACTTC	CASSLQGASYEQYF
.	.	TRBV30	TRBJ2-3	TGTGCCTGGAAAGGGGGAGGAGATACGCAGTATTTT	CAWKGGGDTQYF
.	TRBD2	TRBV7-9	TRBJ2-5	TGTGCCAGCAGCCGGAGCCCGGGACTAGCGGGGGGAGAGACCCAGTACTTC	CASSRSPGLAGGETQYF